This TCR beta chain was sequenced for a study of naive and memory T cell subsets. Notes on the study in general: Naive repertoires, especially CD8, held a few larger clonotypes, possibly memory cells re-expressing CD45RA.

About this clonotype itself: Its antigen is still unknown.

An equimolar mix of two oligonucleotides served as the beta constant-region primer for TRBC1 and TRBC2. The ligated cDNA underwent four PCR rounds using SP2 and nested alpha and beta constant-region primers. TCRdb re-analysed the UMI-ligation and nested PCR reads in MiXCR, keeping a single row per CDR3 protein. The sample carries approximately 90,000 distinct CDR3 sequences, around 11% recorded once. With 2 bases removed from V and 6 bases from J, the gap between germline ends came to 13 bases. The CDR3 covers 14 residues. Germline assignment: CDR1 SGHTA and CDR2 FQGNSA. The gene calls are TRBV7-2 and TRBJ1-2; D is possibly TRBD1 (5 bases). Sequences were obtained from naive CD4+ T cells from blood. The receptor was isolated from a human donor in good health. The CDR3 loop is CASSLHQGSDGYTF. CDR3 coding DNA: TGTGCCAGCAGCTTACACCAGGGAAGCGATGGCTACACCTTC.